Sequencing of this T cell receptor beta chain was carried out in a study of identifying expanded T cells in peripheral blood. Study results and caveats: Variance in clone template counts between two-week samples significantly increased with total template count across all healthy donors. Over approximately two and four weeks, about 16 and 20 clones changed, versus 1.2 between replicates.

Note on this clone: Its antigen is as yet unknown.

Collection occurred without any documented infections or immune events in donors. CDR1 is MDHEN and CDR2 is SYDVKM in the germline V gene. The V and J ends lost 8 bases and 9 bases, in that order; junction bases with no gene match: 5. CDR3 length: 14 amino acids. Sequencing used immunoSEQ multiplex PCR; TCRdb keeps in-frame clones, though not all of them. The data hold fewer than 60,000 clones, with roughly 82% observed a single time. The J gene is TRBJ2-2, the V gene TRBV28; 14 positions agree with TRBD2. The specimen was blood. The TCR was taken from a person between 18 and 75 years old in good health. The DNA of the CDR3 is TGTGCCAGCCTGGGACTAGCGGGAGACAGGGAGCTGTTTTTT. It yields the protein CASLGLAGDRELFF.